Presented here are 17 T cell receptor beta chains from one specimen sequenced in a study of shared clonotypes between healthy human individuals. CD8 cells classed as naive were CD45RO-negative and positively selected for CCR7, excluding terminally differentiated effector memory CD45RA+ cells. The table came from immunoSEQ multiplex PCR; TCRdb's copy has only in-frame clones and leaves some out. The table has about 800,000 clones, around 96% seen once. Sample: naive CD8+ T cells sorted from blood. The receptors originated from a man under 40 in good health.

As concerns this clone: Other nucleotide sequences from this sample produce the same CDR3. The chain recombines TRBV7-9 with TRBJ2-5; D gene ambiguous. Germline CDR1 SEHNR, CDR2 FQNEAQ (reference sequence). The CDR3 totals 14 residues. V gave up 2 bases and J gave up 1 base, with 8 bases separating them. CDR3 amino acids: CASSLLGRQETQYF. CDR3 coding DNA: TGTGCCAGCAGCTTACTAGGACGCCAAGAGACCCAGTACTTC. The whole variable domain, remainder taken from reference TRBV7-9 and TRBJ2-5, is DTGVSQNPRHKITKRGQNVTFRCDPISEHNRLYWYRQTLGQGPEFLTYFQNEAQLEKSRLLSDRFSAERPKGSFSTLEIQRTEQGDSAMYLCASSLLGRQETQYFGPGTRLLVL.

The genes are TRBV7-6 and TRBJ2-2, with 7 bases fitting TRBD1. This CDR3 contains 15 residues. Trimming took 4 bases from V and 7 from J; bases not matched to a gene: 9. The germline gives CDR1 SGHVS, CDR2 FNYEAQ. In DNA, the CDR3 is TGTGCCAGCAGCTCCTTCGACAGGGCTTTCGGGGAGCTGTTTTTT. Amino acids: CASSSFDRAFGELFF. The full variable domain, in which reference TRBV7-6 and TRBJ2-2 provide the parts outside the CDR3, is GAGVSQSPRYKVTKRGQDVALRCDPISGHVSLYWYRQALGQGPEFLTYFNYEAQQDKSGLPNDRFSAERPEGSISTLTIQRTEQRDSAMYRCASSSFDRAFGELFFGEGSRLTVL.

This chain links TRBV28 with TRBJ2-3, with a possible D match to TRBD2 (6 bases). V gave up 2 bases and J gave up 5 bases, with 11 bases separating them. There are 14 residues in the CDR3. CDR1 and CDR2 (germline): MDHEN, SYDVKM. For the CDR3, the DNA is TGTGCCAGCAGTTTAAGCGTTAGCGGAGATACGCAGTATTTT. This gives the protein CASSLSVSGDTQYF.

The chain uses TRBV4-1 and TRBJ2-1; 10 nucleotides align to TRBD2. CDR3 length: 15 residues. V lost 2 bases, J lost 3 bases, and 1 base stayed unmatched. The germline V gene encodes CDR1 MGHRA and CDR2 YSYEKL. CDR3 loop: CASSQTSGDYNEQFF. The CDR3 DNA is TGCGCCAGCAGCCAAACTAGCGGGGACTACAATGAGCAGTTCTTC.

This chain joins TRBV7-8 and TRBJ2-7; D uncertain. Germline V gene sequence: CDR1 SGHVS, CDR2 FQNEAQ. CDR3 size: 14 residues. CDR3 nucleotides: TGTGCGACCGTGTCGGCCGACCACACATCCGAGCAGTACTTC. Amino acid sequence: CATVSADHTSEQYF.

This sequence joins TRBV14 and TRBJ2-1; no clear D. The V end lost 5 bases, the J end lost 9 bases, and 11 bases lay between the germline ends. The germline V gene has CDR1 SGHDN and CDR2 FVKESK. CDR3 size: 12 residues. The DNA of the CDR3 is TGTGCCAGCAGCTTACAGTGGGGTGAGCAGTTCTTC. Encoded protein: CASSLQWGEQFF.

The V and J genes are TRBV4-3 and TRBJ2-7; 8 nucleotides match TRBD1. The CDR3 is 14 residues long. Germline CDR1 is LGHNA and CDR2 is YSLEER. The junction had 3 bases not matched to a gene; V was cut back by 3 bases and J by 2 bases. CDR3 nucleotides: TGCGCCAGCAGCCAGATACAGGGGGCCTACGAGCAGTACTTC. It codes for CASSQIQGAYEQYF.

This CDR3 reads CASSPGTGGILYNEQFF. In DNA, the CDR3 is TGTGCCAGCAGTCCAGGGACAGGGGGTATACTCTACAATGAGCAGTTCTTC. The V and J genes are TRBV11-1 and TRBJ2-1, with 11 nucleotides matching TRBD1. In germline, CDR1 is SGHAT, CDR2 FQDESV (reference sequence). V lost 6 bases and J lost 3; bases outside the gene matches: 10. The CDR3 loop spans 17 amino acids.

This chain uses TRBV18 with TRBJ2-3; D is ambiguous. Trimming cost V 8 bases and J 6 bases, with 15 bases left between them. This CDR3 comprises 13 residues. CDR1 and CDR2 from the germline V gene are KGHSH and LQKENI. CDR3 amino acids: CASPSSGFDTQYF. The CDR3 nucleotides are TGTGCCAGCCCATCTTCTGGGTTCGATACGCAGTATTTT.

V and J are TRBV5-5 and TRBJ2-7, with 7 bases matching TRBD1. The CDR3 loop spans 12 amino acids. Germline V gives CDR1 SGHKS, CDR2 YYEKEE (reference sequence). With V trimmed by 4 bases and J by 7 bases, 5 bases remained unmatched. The CDR3 sequence is CASSLTGSEQYF. The CDR3 DNA follows: TGTGCCAGCAGCCTGACAGGGAGTGAGCAGTACTTC. The variable domain in full, with the rest retrieved from reference TRBV5-5 and TRBJ2-7, is DAGVTQSPTHLIKTRGQQVTLRCSPISGHKSVSWYQQVLGQGPQFIFQYYEKEERGRGNFPDRFSARQFPNYSSELNVNALLLGDSALYLCASSLTGSEQYFGPGTRLTVT.

The chain recombines TRBV4-3 with TRBJ1-2; D may be TRBD1 (5 bases). Germline lookup yields CDR1 LGHNA and CDR2 YSLEER. The ends were cut back, 1 base at V and 2 bases at J, with 11 bases in the middle. The CDR3 extends over 15 amino acids. CDR3 amino acids: CASSQVRDGNYGYTF. The DNA for the CDR3 is TGCGCCAGCAGCCAAGTACGGGACGGGAACTATGGCTACACCTTC.

The J gene is TRBJ2-3, the V gene TRBV7-9, with 9 bases identical to TRBD2. V shed 4 bases and J 4 bases; nucleotides not matched to a gene: 15. The CDR3 is 18 residues long. Germline CDR1 is SEHNR and CDR2 is FQNEAQ (reference sequence). CDR3 coding DNA: TGTGCCAGCAGCTATCCGGGGGCCTTAGCGGGAGCGGCAGATACGCAGTATTTT. Amino acids: CASSYPGALAGAADTQYF.

The chain recombines TRBV28 with TRBJ2-3, with TRBD2 matching 8 bases. V was clipped by 0 bases and J by 0 bases; unmatched bases: 2. From germline, CDR1 is MDHEN and CDR2 SYDVKM. The CDR3 consists of 16 residues. The CDR3 here is CASSLWSGGSTDTQYF. DNA for the CDR3: TGTGCCAGCAGTTTATGGAGCGGGGGTAGCACAGATACGCAGTATTTT.

A word on this clone: This CDR3 is also generated by other DNA sequences in the sample. The V gene is TRBV29-1, the J gene TRBJ2-2, with 9 bases that match TRBD1. With V trimmed by 6 bases and J by 2 bases, 1 base remained unmatched. Germline-derived CDR1 and CDR2 are SQVTM and ANQGSEA. The CDR3 length is 13 residues. This CDR3 reads CSVGQGNTGELFF. CDR3 bases: TGCAGCGTGGGACAGGGAAACACCGGGGAGCTGTTTTTT.

The J gene is TRBJ2-7, the V gene TRBV28; 7 bases match TRBD1. The trim removed 6 bases at V and 0 bases at J, leaving 5 bases unmatched. The CDR3 spans 14 residues. CDR1 is MDHEN, CDR2 SYDVKM, per germline. This CDR3 reads CASRIGDSSYEQYF. DNA of the CDR3: TGTGCCAGCAGAATAGGGGACAGCTCCTACGAGCAGTACTTC.

CDR3 in DNA: TGTGCCAGCACCCCCGGTAGTAGCGAGGAGACCCAGTACTTC. It translates to CASTPGSSEETQYF. This chain uses TRBV13 with TRBJ2-5, with D perhaps matching TRBD2 (5 bases). CDR1 and CDR2 (germline): PRHDT, FYEKMQ (reference sequence). Trimming left V 7 bases short and J 5 bases short, with 17 bases between. The CDR3 loop spans 14 amino acids. The full variable domain, with the rest looked up from reference TRBV13 and TRBJ2-5, is AAGVIQSPRHLIKEKRETATLKCYPIPRHDTVYWYQQGPGQDPQFLISFYEKMQSDKGSIPDRFSAQQFSDYHSELNMSSLELGDSALYFCASTPGSSEETQYFGPGTRLLVL.

This chain links TRBV11-2 with TRBJ1-3; no clear D gene. CDR1 and CDR2 from the germline V gene are SGHAT and FQNNGV. The germline V and J ends were trimmed by 0 bases and 4 bases, with 13 bases remaining between them. The CDR3 covers 16 residues. The CDR3 spells CASSLEGTAQGNTIYF. In nucleotides, the CDR3 is TGTGCCAGCAGCTTAGAGGGTACAGCTCAGGGAAACACCATATATTTT.